The 15 T cell receptor beta chains below all came from one sample that was sequenced in a study of early T cells in non-severe SARS-CoV-2 infection. A single record per CDR3 protein comes from TCRdb applying MiXCR to the 5' RACE reads. The sample shows around 81,000 distinct CDR3 sequences, 11% to 15% of them seen only once. Sequencing was done on a sample of whole blood. Source of these receptors: an adult who was a healthcare worker with PCR-confirmed SARS-CoV-2 infection or an uninfected control (not recorded which).

Ten or more counts support this clonotype. V and J are TRBV21-1 and TRBJ1-1. TRBV21-1 is reported as a pseudogene. CDR3 length: 11 amino acids. CDR3 protein: CASTLRPEAFF. CDR3 nucleotides: TGTGCCAGCACTCTTCGCCCTGAAGCTTTCTTT.

This clonotype was observed a few times. The chain has TRBV6-5 and TRBJ1-6, with D maybe TRBD1 (5 bases). The V and J ends lost 2 bases and 10 bases respectively, with 15 bases between them. The CDR3 spans 15 residues. Germline V gene sequence: CDR1 MNHEY, CDR2 SVGAGI. The chain's CDR3 is CASSYLGGSRSPLHF. Written as DNA, the CDR3 is TGTGCCAGCAGTTACCTTGGGGGGTCAAGGTCACCCCTCCACTTT.

The V gene is TRBV7-8, the J gene TRBJ1-1; no clear D. Germline CDR1 is SGHVS and CDR2 is FQNEAQ. V was clipped by 4 bases and J by 7 bases, with 13 bases between them. CDR3 length: 13 residues. The CDR3 sequence: CASSSQQTSEAFF. The CDR3 coding sequence is TGTGCCAGCAGCTCACAACAAACTAGTGAAGCTTTCTTT. Combining the CDR3 with reference TRBV7-8 and TRBJ1-1 gives the whole variable domain GAGVSQSPRYKVAKRGQDVALRCDPISGHVSLFWYQQALGQGPEFLTYFQNEAQLDKSGLPSDRFFAERPEGSVSTLKIQRTQQEDSAVYLCASSSQQTSEAFFGQGTRLTVV.

About this clonotype itself: Relative to the germline gene, one junction end is altered; a read error may explain this. The chain joins TRBV5-3 to TRBJ1-1; D may be TRBD1 (5 bases). TRBV5-3 is an open reading frame whose function is uncertain. There are 16 residues in the CDR3. CDR3 DNA: TGTGTCAGAACCGTACCTCCGGGCAGGGAGGACACTGAAGCTTTCTTT. It codes for CVRTVPPGREDTEAFF.

This clonotype was detected only a few times. The chain links TRBV20-1 to TRBJ2-7, with D perhaps matching TRBD1 (6 bases). The CDR3 is 12 amino acids. Deletions cut 3 bases from V and 5 bases from J, with 11 bases between. CDR1 is DFQATT and CDR2 is SNEGSKA in the germline V gene (reference sequence). CDR3: CSARGDKNEQYF. The CDR3 nucleotides are TGCAGTGCTAGGGGGGACAAAAACGAGCAGTACTTC.

This clonotype was seen only a few times. The chain combines TRBV29-1 with TRBJ1-2; no clear D. Germline V gene data show CDR1 as SQVTM and CDR2 as ANQGSEA. CDR3 size: 13 residues. Trimming pared 7 bases from V and 3 bases from J, leaving 15 bases between. CDR3: CSDGGRLDYGYTF. The CDR3 nucleotides read TGCAGCGACGGAGGCAGATTGGACTATGGCTACACCTTC.

The chain combines TRBV14 with TRBJ2-3; 10 nucleotides align to TRBD2. After removal of 2 bases from V and 2 bases from J, the junction contained 4 bases not matched to a gene. CDR1 SGHDN and CDR2 FVKESK come from the germline V gene. The CDR3 spans 16 residues. CDR3 sequence: CASSQSSGGATDTQYF. The CDR3 nucleotides read TGTGCCAGCAGCCAATCAAGCGGGGGGGCCACAGATACGCAGTATTTT.

The V gene is TRBV11-2, the J gene TRBJ2-3; 8 bases fit TRBD1. The CDR3 has 14 residues. Germline trimming cut 3 bases from V and 8 bases from J; bases unmatched to any gene: 7. Per germline, CDR1 SGHAT and CDR2 FQNNGV. CDR3 DNA sequence: TGTGCCAGCAGCTTCCAGGGGGCAGAAGCTACGCAGTATTTT. This translates into CASSFQGAEATQYF.

This clonotype showed up just a few times. The chain recombines TRBV6-5 with TRBJ2-5; D tentatively fits TRBD1 or TRBD2 (6 bases each). This CDR3 has 15 residues. The V gene's germline CDR1 is MNHEY and CDR2 SVGAGI. Trimming left V 7 bases short and J 2 bases short, with 17 bases between. The CDR3 DNA reads TGTGCCAGCAAACCTACGGGGGCGAGACAAGAGACCCAGTACTTC. Protein: CASKPTGARQETQYF.

This clonotype occurred a few times. The gene calls are TRBV4-1 and TRBJ2-5; D not resolved. This CDR3 region has 14 residues. Germline loops: CDR1 MGHRA, CDR2 YSYEKL. V was pared by 0 bases and J by 3 bases, with 8 bases between. CDR3 in amino acids: CASSQDVGEETQYF. The CDR3 region has the DNA TGCGCCAGCAGCCAAGATGTTGGGGAAGAGACCCAGTACTTC.

This clonotype appeared a few times. The CDR3 loop is CASSPAMNTEAFF. In DNA, the CDR3 is TGTGCCAGCAGCCCAGCTATGAACACTGAAGCTTTCTTT. The rearrangement joins TRBV5-5 to TRBJ1-1; D gene ambiguous. CDR3 length equals 13 residues. Germline-derived CDR1 and CDR2 are SGHKS and YYEKEE (reference sequence). V gave up 4 bases and J gave up 0 bases, with 7 bases separating them. The variable domain in full, completed from reference TRBV5-5 and TRBJ1-1, reads DAGVTQSPTHLIKTRGQQVTLRCSPISGHKSVSWYQQVLGQGPQFIFQYYEKEERGRGNFPDRFSARQFPNYSSELNVNALLLGDSALYLCASSPAMNTEAFFGQGTRLTVV.

This clonotype was counted between two and nine times. This chain uses TRBV7-6 with TRBJ2-2; D not certain. V was cut by 6 bases and J by 4 bases, with 12 bases left in between. This CDR3 has 14 residues. Looked up from germline, CDR1 is SGHVS and CDR2 is FNYEAQ. The CDR3 loop reads CASRDGLATGELFF. The CDR3 DNA sequence: TGTGCCAGCAGGGACGGTTTGGCCACCGGGGAGCTGTTTTTT.

This clonotype has a single count. The V gene is TRBV6-6, the J gene TRBJ2-2; 9 nucleotides match TRBD1. V lost 2 bases and J lost 10; bases outside the gene matches: 17. This CDR3 is 18 amino acids long. Per germline, CDR1 MNHNY and CDR2 SVGAGI (reference sequence). The CDR3 DNA reads as TGTGCCAGCAGTTACGGGACAGGGCTCCCCCCAGACCCCGTGGAGCTGTTTTTT. Translation gives CASSYGTGLPPDPVELFF.

The chain joins TRBV28 to TRBJ2-3; D may be TRBD2 (5 bases). The CDR3 consists of 14 residues. V was pared by 6 bases and J by 3 bases, with 13 bases between. Germline V CDR1 and CDR2: MDHEN, SYDVKM. CDR3 in DNA: TGTGCCAGCAGCTACGGGGTTGGGACAGATACGCAGTATTTT. Amino acid sequence: CASSYGVGTDTQYF. Full variable domain (missing parts from reference TRBV28 and TRBJ2-3): DVKVTQSSRYLVKRTGEKVFLECVQDMDHENMFWYRQDPGLGLRLIYFSYDVKMKEKGDIPEGYSVSREKKERFSLILESASTNQTSMYLCASSYGVGTDTQYFGPGTRLTVL.

This clonotype was recorded many times. This chain uses TRBV12-3 or TRBV12-4 with TRBJ2-5; 9 bases fit TRBD1. CDR3 length: 15 residues. With 4 bases clipped from V and 2 bases from J, the junction kept 5 bases outside the gene matches. The CDR3 DNA reads as TGTGCCAGCAGTTATGGAGGACAGGGGCAAGAGACCCAGTACTTC. Protein sequence: CASSYGGQGQETQYF.